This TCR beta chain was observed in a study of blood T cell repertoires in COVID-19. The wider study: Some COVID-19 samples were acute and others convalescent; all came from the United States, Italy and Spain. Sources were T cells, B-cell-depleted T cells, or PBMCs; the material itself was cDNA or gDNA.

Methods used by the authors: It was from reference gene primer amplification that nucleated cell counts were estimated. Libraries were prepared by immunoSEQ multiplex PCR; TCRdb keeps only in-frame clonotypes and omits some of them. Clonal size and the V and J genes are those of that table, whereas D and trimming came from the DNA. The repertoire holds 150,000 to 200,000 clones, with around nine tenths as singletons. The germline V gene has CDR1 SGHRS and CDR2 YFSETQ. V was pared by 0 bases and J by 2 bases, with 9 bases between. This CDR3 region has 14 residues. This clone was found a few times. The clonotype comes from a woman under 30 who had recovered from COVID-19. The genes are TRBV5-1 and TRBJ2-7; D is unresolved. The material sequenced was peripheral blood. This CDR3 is CASSLEPNTYEQYF. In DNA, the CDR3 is TGCGCCAGCAGCTTGGAGCCCAATACCTACGAGCAGTACTTC.